Presented here are 28 T cell receptor beta chains from one specimen sequenced in a study of metastatic and nonmetastatic thyroid tumors. From the PCR reads, TCRdb re-called clones with MiXCR. The sample lists some 27,000 clones, 3.7% occurring once. The entire patient cohort was treatment-naive prior to thyroid surgery. Sample: blood. The receptor set was obtained from a male donor with papillary thyroid cancer or a benign thyroid nodule (not recorded which). Some clones in this sample may be carry-over from other donors' samples.

The rearrangement joins TRBV5-1 to TRBJ2-2, with 12 bases lining up with TRBD2. With V trimmed by 0 bases and J by 7 bases, 4 bases remained unmatched. Germline V gene data show CDR1 as SGHRS and CDR2 as YFSETQ. The CDR3 is made up of 16 amino acids. DNA of the CDR3: TGCGCCAGCAGCTTGGCGGCTAGCGGGAGGGTCGGGGAGCTGTTTTTT. This translates into CASSLAASGRVGELFF.

This clone ranks as medium-sized. This chain connects TRBV24-1 to TRBJ2-3, with a tentative D call TRBD2 (6 bases). The CDR3 is made up of 15 amino acids. The V end lost 5 bases, the J end lost 3 bases, and 14 bases lay between the germline ends. Germline loops: CDR1 KGHDR, CDR2 SFDVKD. CDR3 region: CATSGAVAATDTQYF. The CDR3 DNA sequence: TGTGCCACCAGTGGGGCGGTAGCGGCTACAGATACGCAGTATTTT.

This clone appeared many times. The chain links TRBV28 to TRBJ2-5; D remains unclear. Germline V CDR1 and CDR2: MDHEN, SYDVKM. Trimming left V 2 bases short and J 5 bases short, with 3 bases between. The CDR3 covers 11 residues. The CDR3: CASSLMETQYF. The CDR3 DNA reads as TGTGCCAGCAGTTTAATGGAGACCCAGTACTTC.

There are a few counts of this clone. This chain connects TRBV20-1 to TRBJ1-2, with D unresolved. The V end lost 1 base, the J end lost 0 bases, and 9 bases lay between the germline ends. The CDR3 covers 14 residues. Germline-derived CDR1 and CDR2 are DFQATT and SNEGSKA (reference sequence). CDR3 residues: CSARGPTANYGYTF. CDR3 DNA: TGCAGTGCTAGAGGCCCGACTGCTAACTATGGCTACACCTTC.

This clone was counted only a few times. This chain connects TRBV7-6 to TRBJ2-7, with TRBD1 matching over 9 bases. Per germline, CDR1 SGHVS and CDR2 FNYEAQ. The CDR3 covers 14 residues. V shed 4 bases, J shed 10 bases, and the junction held 11 bases outside the gene matches. The CDR3 DNA is TGTGCCAGCAGCTGCGGGACAGGGTCTGGCGAACAGTACTTC. This codes for CASSCGTGSGEQYF. Together with reference TRBV7-6 and TRBJ2-7, the CDR3 gives the full variable domain: GAGVSQSPRYKVTKRGQDVALRCDPISGHVSLYWYRQALGQGPEFLTYFNYEAQQDKSGLPNDRFSAERPEGSISTLTIQRTEQRDSAMYRCASSCGTGSGEQYFGPGTRLTVT.

Only a few counts were recorded for this clone. The J gene is TRBJ2-3, the V gene TRBV5-1, with a weak D call TRBD2 (5 bases). Trimming cost V 2 bases and J 0 bases, with 10 bases left between them. The CDR3 runs 15 residues. Per the germline V gene, CDR1 is SGHRS and CDR2 is YFSETQ. The CDR3 DNA is TGCGCCAGCAGCTTTATAGCGCGTAGCACAGATACGCAGTATTTT. It yields the protein CASSFIARSTDTQYF.

This clone was detected ten times or more. This chain uses TRBV13 with TRBJ2-3; D is unclear. The CDR3 length is 14 residues. From germline, CDR1 is PRHDT and CDR2 FYEKMQ (reference sequence). Deletions cut 5 bases from V and 3 bases from J, with 12 bases between. Written as DNA, the CDR3 is TGTGCCAGCAGCCATGGGGTGACAACAGATACGCAGTATTTT. Translating it yields CASSHGVTTDTQYF.

V is TRBV6-4 and J is TRBJ2-3; 11 nucleotides align to TRBD2. The CDR3 covers 15 residues. CDR1 and CDR2 from the germline V gene are MRHNA and SNTAGT. V trimming: 3 bases; J trimming: 6 bases; junction bases outside the gene matches: 5. This CDR3 reads CASSDTTSGADTQYF. DNA of the CDR3: TGTGCCAGCAGTGATACGACTAGCGGGGCCGATACGCAGTATTTT.

This clone was counted a few times. This chain uses TRBV27 with TRBJ2-7; 8 bases are shared with TRBD1. This CDR3 contains 14 residues. The germline CDR1 and CDR2 sequences are MNHEY and SMNVEV (reference sequence). The trim removed 2 bases at V and 4 bases at J, leaving 4 bases unmatched. The chain's CDR3 is CASSLRQGAYEQYF. The CDR3, as DNA: TGTGCCAGCAGTTTACGGCAGGGGGCGTACGAGCAGTACTTC.

By proportion, this clone is medium-sized. This sequence joins TRBV12-3 or TRBV12-4 and TRBJ2-6; D remains ambiguous. This CDR3 is 12 amino acids long. V lost 4 bases and J lost 2, with 0 bases in between. CDR3 coding DNA: TGTGCCAGCAGTTCTGGGGCCAACGTCCTGACTTTC. Its protein product is CASSSGANVLTF.

The rearrangement links TRBV28 to TRBJ1-5, with D unclear. Germline V gene data show CDR1 as MDHEN and CDR2 as SYDVKM. The CDR3 length is 14 residues. V was cut by 3 bases and J by 5 bases, with 11 bases left in between. CDR3 region: CASSFREEHQPQHF. In DNA, the CDR3 is TGTGCCAGCAGTTTTCGGGAGGAGCATCAGCCCCAGCATTTT. Variable domain in full (rest from reference TRBV28 and TRBJ1-5): DVKVTQSSRYLVKRTGEKVFLECVQDMDHENMFWYRQDPGLGLRLIYFSYDVKMKEKGDIPEGYSVSREKKERFSLILESASTNQTSMYLCASSFREEHQPQHFGDGTRLSIL.

This clone was seen many times. The chain uses TRBV7-8 and TRBJ2-1; 8 nucleotides agree with TRBD2. Germline CDR1 and CDR2: SGHVS and FQNEAQ. V gave up 1 base and J gave up 5 bases; unmatched junction bases: 7. This CDR3 spans 16 amino acids. The DNA for the CDR3 is TGTGCCAGCAGCTTAGAAGCGGGGGTGGGTAACAATGAGCAGTTCTTC. It translates to CASSLEAGVGNNEQFF.

This clone was recorded many times. The junction shows a germline mismatch at one end, possibly a read error. The same CDR3 can be traced to other DNA sequences in this sample. The chain uses TRBV6-2 or TRBV6-3 and TRBJ2-3; maybe TRBD1 (6 bases). Germline lookup yields CDR1 MNHEY and CDR2 SVGEGT. There are 15 residues in the CDR3. CDR3 region: CASSPGQTERPTQYF. The CDR3 nucleotides are TGTGCCAGCAGCCCAGGACAGACGGAGAGGCCTACGCAGTACTTT.

The chain is built from TRBV12-3 or TRBV12-4 and TRBJ1-1; 7 bases fit TRBD1. The CDR3 has 14 residues. Losses at the gene ends were 4 bases for V and 4 bases for J; bases not matched to a gene: 6. CDR3 residues: CASSSDREATEAFF. The CDR3 DNA reads as TGTGCCAGCAGTTCAGACAGGGAGGCCACTGAAGCTTTCTTT.

This clone was seen more than once but under ten times. The chain links TRBV20-1 to TRBJ2-7; D is perhaps TRBD2 (6 bases). Trimming shortened V by 8 bases and J by 2 bases, and 16 bases separated the two germline ends. Germline loops: CDR1 DFQATT, CDR2 SNEGSKA (reference sequence). The CDR3 has 13 residues. CDR3 protein: CSQRSSAAYEQYF. CDR3 nucleotides: TGCAGTCAACGCTCTAGCGCGGCCTACGAGCAGTACTTC.

V gene TRBV5-1 combines with J gene TRBJ2-7, with D possibly TRBD1 on 6 matching bases. The germline CDR1 and CDR2 sequences are SGHRS and YFSETQ. The CDR3 is 14 amino acids. Trimming removed 0 bases from V and 2 bases from J, with 9 bases in between. CDR3: CASSLDRDTYEQYF. The DNA for the CDR3 is TGCGCCAGCAGCTTGGATAGGGACACCTACGAGCAGTACTTC.

This clone was counted at least ten times. The chain joins TRBV7-9 to TRBJ1-2; D may be TRBD1 (5 bases). CDR3 length: 13 residues. V was shortened by 0 bases and J by 7 bases, with 9 bases between the two germline ends. The germline V gene has CDR1 SEHNR and CDR2 FQNEAQ (reference sequence). The CDR3 DNA reads as TGTGCCAGCAGCTTAGCACAAAGGGGTGGCTACACCTTC. Translating it yields CASSLAQRGGYTF.

V usage is TRBV28 and J usage is TRBJ2-5, with 7 bases aligning to TRBD1. CDR1 MDHEN and CDR2 SYDVKM come from the germline V gene. Trimming took 2 bases from V and 1 from J; bases not matched to a gene: 7. This CDR3 is 16 amino acids long. The DNA of the CDR3 is TGTGCCAGCAGTTTAATTAAGGGGGCGATCCAAGAGACCCAGTACTTC. Encoded protein: CASSLIKGAIQETQYF.

There are many counts of this clone. This chain connects TRBV28 to TRBJ2-7, with 7 bases fitting TRBD1. This CDR3 spans 16 amino acids. The J segment lost 2 bases and the V segment lost 6 bases, leaving 13 bases of the junction unmatched. Looked up from germline, CDR1 is MDHEN and CDR2 is SYDVKM. The CDR3 region has the DNA TGTGCCAGCAGCCCTATACGACAGGGCCTAACCTACGAGCAGTACTTC. Translation gives CASSPIRQGLTYEQYF.

This clone was picked up many times. The chain employs TRBV9 and TRBJ1-2, with TRBD1 identical over 10 bases. In germline, CDR1 is SGDLS, CDR2 YYNGEE. CDR3 length: 15 residues. Trimming at V came to 3 bases and at J to 7 bases, leaving 9 bases not matched to a gene. CDR3 DNA sequence: TGTGCCAGCAGCGCCCCCGGGACAGGGGCATCTGGCTACACCTTC. Translated: CASSAPGTGASGYTF.

This clone is medium-sized by share. J is TRBJ1-1 and V is TRBV27, with D uncertain. CDR3 length: 13 residues. Germline values: CDR1 MNHEY, CDR2 SMNVEV (reference sequence). Trimming shortened V by 2 bases and J by 4 bases, and 8 bases separated the two germline ends. The CDR3 loop reads CASSLGWGTEAFF. In DNA, the CDR3 is TGTGCCAGCAGTTTAGGATGGGGCACTGAAGCTTTCTTT.

This clone occurred a few times. This chain uses TRBV28 with TRBJ1-6; D perhaps matches TRBD1 (6 bases). The CDR3 covers 16 residues. The germline gives CDR1 MDHEN, CDR2 SYDVKM. With 6 bases removed from V and 10 bases from J, the gap between germline ends came to 22 bases. For the CDR3, the DNA is TGTGCCAGCAGCTCCCCCTTCAGGGGCCGGGGGTCACCCCTCCACTTT. Protein product: CASSSPFRGRGSPLHF.

This clone occurred a few times. Because it lacks the conserved phenylalanine or tryptophan at the end, this CDR3 is likely a read error. The chain recombines TRBV28 with TRBJ1-3; D unresolved. Per germline, CDR1 MDHEN and CDR2 SYDVKM. This CDR3 spans 11 amino acids. The V end lost 6 bases, the J end lost 4 bases, and 4 bases lay between the germline ends. CDR3 sequence (DNA): TGTGCCAGCAGCTCGGGAAACACCATATATCTT. It yields the protein CASSSGNTIYL.

Judged by abundance, this clone is medium-sized (0.01 to 0.1%). The DNA for the CDR3 is TGTGCCAGCAGTTTGGTAGGGAGGGGGCTCTACGAGCAGTACTTC. It encodes CASSLVGRGLYEQYF. This chain joins TRBV28 and TRBJ2-7; D tentatively fits TRBD1 or TRBD2 (7 bases each). V was trimmed by 3 bases and J by 3 bases, leaving 15 bases between them. This CDR3 contains 15 residues. Germline V CDR1 and CDR2: MDHEN, SYDVKM. Looking up the rest from reference TRBV28 and TRBJ2-7 gives the full variable domain: DVKVTQSSRYLVKRTGEKVFLECVQDMDHENMFWYRQDPGLGLRLIYFSYDVKMKEKGDIPEGYSVSREKKERFSLILESASTNQTSMYLCASSLVGRGLYEQYFGPGTRLTVT.

This clone was counted at least ten times. The chain joins TRBV7-6 to TRBJ2-3; D uncertain. Trimming stripped 0 bases from V and 6 bases from J, with 4 bases between. Germline V gene sequence: CDR1 SGHVS, CDR2 FNYEAQ. The CDR3 contains 12 residues. The CDR3 region is CASSLAADTQYF. The DNA of the CDR3 is TGTGCCAGCAGCTTAGCCGCGGATACGCAGTATTTT.

This clone was seen more than once but under ten times. The junction departs from germline at one end; a sequencing error may be responsible. This rearrangement joins TRBV6-2 or TRBV6-3 to TRBJ2-7; 7 bases match TRBD1. The CDR3 sequence is 12 residues long. Germline CDR1 reads MNHEY; CDR2 reads SVGEGT. The DNA of the CDR3 is TGTGCCAGCAGTTATCCCGGACAGGCTTCGGTTTTC. Translation gives CASSYPGQASVF.

This clone has a handful of counts. This chain uses TRBV2 with TRBJ2-7; maybe TRBD1 (5 bases). The germline V and J ends were trimmed by 6 bases and 4 bases, with 16 bases remaining between them. The germline gives CDR1 SNHLY, CDR2 FYNNEI. The CDR3 is 14 amino acids. Written as DNA, the CDR3 is TGTGCCAGCAGCCCCAGCGCCAAGGGGTACGAGCAGTACTTC. It encodes CASSPSAKGYEQYF. The whole variable domain, filled in from reference TRBV2 and TRBJ2-7, reads EPEVTQTPSHQVTQMGQEVILRCVPISNHLYFYWYRQILGQKVEFLVSFYNNEISEKSEIFDDQFSVERPDGSNFTLKIRSTKLEDSAMYFCASSPSAKGYEQYFGPGTRLTVT.

This clone appeared many times. This CDR3 is also generated by other DNA sequences in the sample. This chain connects TRBV6-1 to TRBJ2-1; 10 bases line up with TRBD1. Germline values: CDR1 MNHNS, CDR2 SASEGT. The J segment lost 16 bases and the V segment lost 4 bases, leaving 10 bases of the junction unmatched. The CDR3 has 13 amino acids. This chain's CDR3 is CASSALGGQGSFF. As DNA, the CDR3 is TGTGCCAGCAGTGCCTTGGGGGGACAGGGGTCATTCTTC.